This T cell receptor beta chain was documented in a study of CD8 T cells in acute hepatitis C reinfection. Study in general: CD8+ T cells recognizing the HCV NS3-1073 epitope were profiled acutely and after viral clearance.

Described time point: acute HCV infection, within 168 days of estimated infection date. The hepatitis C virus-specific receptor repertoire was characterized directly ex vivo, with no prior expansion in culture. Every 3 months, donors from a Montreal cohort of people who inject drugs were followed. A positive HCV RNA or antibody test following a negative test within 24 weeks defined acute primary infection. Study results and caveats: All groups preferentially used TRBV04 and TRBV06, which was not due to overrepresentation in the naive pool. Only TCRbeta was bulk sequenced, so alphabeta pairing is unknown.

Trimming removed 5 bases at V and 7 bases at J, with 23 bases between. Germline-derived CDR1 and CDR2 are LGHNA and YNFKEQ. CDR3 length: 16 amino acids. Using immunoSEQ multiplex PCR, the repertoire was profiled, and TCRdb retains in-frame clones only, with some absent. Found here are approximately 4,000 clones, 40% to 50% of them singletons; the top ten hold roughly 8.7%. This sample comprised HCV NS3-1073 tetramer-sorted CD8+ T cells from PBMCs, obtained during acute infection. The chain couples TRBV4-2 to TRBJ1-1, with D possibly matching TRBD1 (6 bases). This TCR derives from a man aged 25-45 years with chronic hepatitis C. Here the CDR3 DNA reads TGTGCCAGCAGCTTGAGGACAGCAGGGGAACCCTATGAAGCTTTCTTT. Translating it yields CASSLRTAGEPYEAFF.